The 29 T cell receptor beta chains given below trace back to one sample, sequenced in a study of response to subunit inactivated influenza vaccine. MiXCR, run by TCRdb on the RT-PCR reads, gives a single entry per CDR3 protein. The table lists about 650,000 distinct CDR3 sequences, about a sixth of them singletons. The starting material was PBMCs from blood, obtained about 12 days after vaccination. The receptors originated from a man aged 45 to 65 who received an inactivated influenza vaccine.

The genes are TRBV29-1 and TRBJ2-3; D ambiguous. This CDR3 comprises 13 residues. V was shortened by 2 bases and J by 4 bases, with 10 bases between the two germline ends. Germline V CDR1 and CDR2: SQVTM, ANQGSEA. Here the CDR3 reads CSVELGQSDTQYF. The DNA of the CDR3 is TGCAGCGTTGAATTGGGTCAGTCAGATACGCAGTATTTT.

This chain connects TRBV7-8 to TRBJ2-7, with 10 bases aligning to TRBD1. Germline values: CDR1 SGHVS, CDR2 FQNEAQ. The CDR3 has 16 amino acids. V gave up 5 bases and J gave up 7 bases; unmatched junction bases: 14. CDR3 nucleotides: TGTGCCAGCAGCCTCCAGGCCGGGACAGGGGTGGTAGAGCAGTACTTC. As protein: CASSLQAGTGVVEQYF.

As DNA, the CDR3 is TGTGCCAGCAGTTTAGGTCCTAGCGGGGGGGCCTACGAGCAGTACTTC. Its translation is CASSLGPSGGAYEQYF. The chain uses TRBV27 and TRBJ2-7; TRBD2 matches 12 bases. Germline lookup yields CDR1 MNHEY and CDR2 SMNVEV (reference sequence). This CDR3 has 16 residues. Unmatched junction bases numbered 4, after V lost 2 bases and J lost 2 bases.

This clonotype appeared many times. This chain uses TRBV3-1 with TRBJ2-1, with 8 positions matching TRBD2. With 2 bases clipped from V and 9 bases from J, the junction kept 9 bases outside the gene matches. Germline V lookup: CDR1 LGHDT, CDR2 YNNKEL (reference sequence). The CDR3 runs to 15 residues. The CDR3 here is CASSQKGLGWGEQFF. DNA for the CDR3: TGTGCCAGCAGCCAAAAGGGACTAGGTTGGGGTGAGCAGTTCTTC.

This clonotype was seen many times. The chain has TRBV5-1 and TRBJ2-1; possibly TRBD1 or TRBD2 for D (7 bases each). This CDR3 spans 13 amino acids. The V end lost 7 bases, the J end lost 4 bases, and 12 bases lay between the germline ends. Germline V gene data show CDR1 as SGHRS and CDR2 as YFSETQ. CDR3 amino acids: CASAQGGYNEQFF. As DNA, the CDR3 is TGCGCCAGCGCGCAGGGGGGGTACAATGAGCAGTTCTTC. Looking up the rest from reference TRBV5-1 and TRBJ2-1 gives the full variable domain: KAGVTQTPRYLIKTRGQQVTLSCSPISGHRSVSWYQQTPGQGLQFLFEYFSETQRNKGNFPGRFSGRQFSNSRSEMNVSTLELGDSALYLCASAQGGYNEQFFGPGTRLTVL.

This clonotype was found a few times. The CDR3 region is CASSYSGSPYQETQYF. CDR3 bases: TGCGCCAGCAGCTACTCCGGCTCACCTTACCAAGAGACCCAGTACTTC. The chain joins TRBV5-1 to TRBJ2-5; no clear D. The CDR3 length is 16 residues. Germline lookup yields CDR1 SGHRS and CDR2 YFSETQ. Trimming removed 3 bases at V and 0 bases at J, with 15 bases between.

CDR3 DNA sequence: TGTGCCTGGAGTGTACGCTCTTGGGGTACTGAAGCTTTCTTT. It translates to CAWSVRSWGTEAFF. This chain uses TRBV30 with TRBJ1-1; D gene unclear. CDR1 is GTSNPN and CDR2 is SVGIG in the germline V gene (reference sequence). This CDR3 region has 14 residues. V lost 0 bases and J lost 5, with 13 bases in between.

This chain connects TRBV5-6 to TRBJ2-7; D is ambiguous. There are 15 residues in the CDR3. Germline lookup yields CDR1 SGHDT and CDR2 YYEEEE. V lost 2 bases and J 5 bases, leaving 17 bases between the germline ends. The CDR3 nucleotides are TGTGCCAGCAGCTTTCGGCTTACGGTAATGGACGAGCAGTACTTC. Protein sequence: CASSFRLTVMDEQYF. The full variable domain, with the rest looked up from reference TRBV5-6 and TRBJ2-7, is DAGVTQSPTHLIKTRGQQVTLRCSPKSGHDTVSWYQQALGQGPQFIFQYYEEEERQRGNFPDRFSGHQFPNYSSELNVNALLLGDSALYLCASSFRLTVMDEQYFGPGTRLTVT.

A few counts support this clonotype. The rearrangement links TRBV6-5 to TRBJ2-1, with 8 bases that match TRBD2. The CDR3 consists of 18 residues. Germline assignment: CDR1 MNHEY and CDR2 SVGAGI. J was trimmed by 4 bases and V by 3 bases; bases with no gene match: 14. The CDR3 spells CASSYLRAGTSSYNEQFF. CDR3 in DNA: TGTGCCAGCAGTTATCTCCGGGCCGGGACTAGTTCATACAATGAGCAGTTCTTC.

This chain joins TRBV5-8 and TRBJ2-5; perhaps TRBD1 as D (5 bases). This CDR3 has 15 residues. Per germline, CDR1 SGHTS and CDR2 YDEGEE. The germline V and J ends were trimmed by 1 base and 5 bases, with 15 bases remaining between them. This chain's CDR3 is CASSLLGRGTETQYF. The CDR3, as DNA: TGTGCCAGCAGCTTGTTAGGTAGGGGAACGGAGACCCAGTACTTC.

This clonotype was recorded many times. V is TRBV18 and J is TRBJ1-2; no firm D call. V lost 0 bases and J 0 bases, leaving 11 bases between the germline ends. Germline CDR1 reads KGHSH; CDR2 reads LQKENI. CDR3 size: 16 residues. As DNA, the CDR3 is TGTGCCAGCTCACCACCGGTATTCGGTACTAACTATGGCTACACCTTC. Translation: CASSPPVFGTNYGYTF.

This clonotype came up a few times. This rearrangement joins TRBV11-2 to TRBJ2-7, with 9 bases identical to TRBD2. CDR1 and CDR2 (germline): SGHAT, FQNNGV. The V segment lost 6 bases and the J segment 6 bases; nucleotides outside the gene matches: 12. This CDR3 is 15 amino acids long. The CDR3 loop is CASSSVKGLAIEQYF. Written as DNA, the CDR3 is TGTGCCAGCAGTTCAGTCAAGGGACTAGCCATCGAGCAGTACTTC. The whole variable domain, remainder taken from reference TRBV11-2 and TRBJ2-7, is EAGVAQSPRYKIIEKRQSVAFWCNPISGHATLYWYQQILGQGPKLLIQFQNNGVVDDSQLPKDRFSAERLKGVDSTLKIQPAKLEDSAVYLCASSSVKGLAIEQYFGPGTRLTVT.

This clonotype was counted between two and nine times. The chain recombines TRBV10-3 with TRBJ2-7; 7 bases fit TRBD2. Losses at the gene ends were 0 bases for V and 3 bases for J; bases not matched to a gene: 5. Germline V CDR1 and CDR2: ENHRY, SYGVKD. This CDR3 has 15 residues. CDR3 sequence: CAISESGGRNYEQYF. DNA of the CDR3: TGTGCCATCAGTGAGTCGGGAGGGAGGAACTACGAGCAGTACTTC.

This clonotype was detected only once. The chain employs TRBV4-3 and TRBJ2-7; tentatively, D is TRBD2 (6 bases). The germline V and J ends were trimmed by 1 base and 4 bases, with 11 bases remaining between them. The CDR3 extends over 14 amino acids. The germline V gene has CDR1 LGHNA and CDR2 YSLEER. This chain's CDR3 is CASSQARDWYEQYF. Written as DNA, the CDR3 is TGCGCCAGCAGCCAAGCCCGGGACTGGTACGAGCAGTACTTC.

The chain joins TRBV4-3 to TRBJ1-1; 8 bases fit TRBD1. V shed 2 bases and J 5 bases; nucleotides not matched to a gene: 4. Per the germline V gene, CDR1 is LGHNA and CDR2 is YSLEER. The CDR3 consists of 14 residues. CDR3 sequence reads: CASSQSQGGTEAFF. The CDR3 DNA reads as TGCGCCAGCAGCCAATCACAGGGGGGGACTGAAGCTTTCTTT.

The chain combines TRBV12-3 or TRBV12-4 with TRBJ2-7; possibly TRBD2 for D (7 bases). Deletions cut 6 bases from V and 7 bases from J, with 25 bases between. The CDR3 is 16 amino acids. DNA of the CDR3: TGTGCCAGCAGCCCGGGGGTAGGAGGGGGGGCAGGAGAGCAGTACTTC. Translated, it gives CASSPGVGGGAGEQYF.

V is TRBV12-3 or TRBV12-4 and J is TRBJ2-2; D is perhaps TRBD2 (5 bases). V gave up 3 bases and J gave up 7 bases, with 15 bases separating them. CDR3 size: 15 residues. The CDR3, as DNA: TGTGCCAGCAGTTTGAGCCACGGGGAGATCGGGGAGCTGTTTTTT. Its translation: CASSLSHGEIGELFF.

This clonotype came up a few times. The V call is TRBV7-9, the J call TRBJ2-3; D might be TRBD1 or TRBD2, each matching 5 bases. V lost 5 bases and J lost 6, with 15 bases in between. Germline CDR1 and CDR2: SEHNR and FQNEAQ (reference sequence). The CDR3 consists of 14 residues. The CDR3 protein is CASSLPRGIDTQYF. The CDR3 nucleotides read TGTGCCAGCAGCCTTCCGAGGGGAATTGATACGCAGTATTTT.

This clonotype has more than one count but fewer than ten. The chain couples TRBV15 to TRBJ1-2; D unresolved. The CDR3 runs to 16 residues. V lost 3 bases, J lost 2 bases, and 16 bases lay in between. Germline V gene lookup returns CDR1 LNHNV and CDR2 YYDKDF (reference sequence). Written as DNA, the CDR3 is TGTGCCACCAGCAGCCCCGGGTTTGACTCGAACTATGGCTACACCTTC. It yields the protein CATSSPGFDSNYGYTF. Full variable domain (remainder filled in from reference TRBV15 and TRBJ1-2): DAMVIQNPRYQVTQFGKPVTLSCSQTLNHNVMYWYQQKSSQAPKLLFHYYDKDFNNEADTPDNFQSRRPNTSFCFLDIRSPGLGDTAMYLCATSSPGFDSNYGYTFGSGTRLTVV.

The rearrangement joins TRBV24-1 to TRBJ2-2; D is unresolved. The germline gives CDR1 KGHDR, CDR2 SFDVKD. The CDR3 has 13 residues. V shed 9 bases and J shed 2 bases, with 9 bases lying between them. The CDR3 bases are TGTGCCACCCTGAACTTTAACACCGGGGAGCTGTTTTTT. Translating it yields CATLNFNTGELFF.

CDR3: CSALTSGRGEGGETQYF. The DNA for the CDR3 is TGCAGTGCTCTCACTAGCGGGAGAGGAGAAGGAGGGGAGACCCAGTACTTC. The V and J genes are TRBV20-1 and TRBJ2-5; 11 bases align to TRBD2. This CDR3 is 17 amino acids long. Germline CDR1 DFQATT, CDR2 SNEGSKA (reference sequence). Germline trimming cut 5 bases from V and 5 bases from J; bases unmatched to any gene: 16.

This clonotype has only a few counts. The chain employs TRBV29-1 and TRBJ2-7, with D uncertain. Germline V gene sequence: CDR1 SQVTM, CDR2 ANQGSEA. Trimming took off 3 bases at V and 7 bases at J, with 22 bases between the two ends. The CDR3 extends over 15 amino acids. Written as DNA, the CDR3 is TGCAGCGTTGAGACGGGCAGGTCGGCCCTCTTGGAGCAGTACTTC. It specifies CSVETGRSALLEQYF.

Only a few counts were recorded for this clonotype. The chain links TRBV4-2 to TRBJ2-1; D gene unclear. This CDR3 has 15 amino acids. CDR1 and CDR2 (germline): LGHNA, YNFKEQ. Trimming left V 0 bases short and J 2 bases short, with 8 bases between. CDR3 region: CASSQDHTPYNEQFF. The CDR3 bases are TGTGCCAGCAGCCAAGACCATACACCCTACAATGAGCAGTTCTTC.

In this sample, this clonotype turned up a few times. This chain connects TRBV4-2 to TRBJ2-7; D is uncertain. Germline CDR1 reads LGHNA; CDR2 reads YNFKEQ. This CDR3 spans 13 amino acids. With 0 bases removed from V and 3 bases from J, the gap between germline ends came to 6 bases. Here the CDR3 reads CASSQDMSYEQYF. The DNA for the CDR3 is TGTGCCAGCAGCCAAGATATGAGCTACGAGCAGTACTTC.

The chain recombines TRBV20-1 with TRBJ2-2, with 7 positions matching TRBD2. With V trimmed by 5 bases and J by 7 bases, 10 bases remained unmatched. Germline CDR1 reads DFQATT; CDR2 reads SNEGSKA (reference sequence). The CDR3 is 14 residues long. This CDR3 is CSAQSLRGDGELFF. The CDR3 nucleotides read TGCAGTGCTCAGAGTCTCCGGGGGGACGGGGAGCTGTTTTTT.

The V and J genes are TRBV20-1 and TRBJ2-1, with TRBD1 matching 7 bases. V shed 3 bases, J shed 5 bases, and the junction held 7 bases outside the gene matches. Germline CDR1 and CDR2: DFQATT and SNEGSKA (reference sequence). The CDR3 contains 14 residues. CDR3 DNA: TGCAGTGCTAGGGAGACAGGGATAAACAATGAGCAGTTCTTC. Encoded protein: CSARETGINNEQFF.

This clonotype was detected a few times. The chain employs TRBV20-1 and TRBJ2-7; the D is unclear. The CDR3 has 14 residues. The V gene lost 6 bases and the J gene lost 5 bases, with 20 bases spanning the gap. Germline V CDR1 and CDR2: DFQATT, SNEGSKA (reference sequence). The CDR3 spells CSATQVSYSNEQYF. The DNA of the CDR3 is TGCAGTGCAACCCAGGTCTCCTACAGTAACGAGCAGTACTTC.

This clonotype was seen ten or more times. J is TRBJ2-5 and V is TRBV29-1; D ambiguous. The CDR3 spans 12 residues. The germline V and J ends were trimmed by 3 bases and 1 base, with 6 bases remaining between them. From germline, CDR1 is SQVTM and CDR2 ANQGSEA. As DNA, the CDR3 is TGCAGCGTTGATGACGGCCAAGAGACCCAGTACTTC. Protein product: CSVDDGQETQYF.

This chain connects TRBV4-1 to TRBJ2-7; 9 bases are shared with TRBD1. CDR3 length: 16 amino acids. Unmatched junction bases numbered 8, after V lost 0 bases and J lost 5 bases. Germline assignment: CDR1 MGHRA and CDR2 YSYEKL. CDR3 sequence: CASSQDAGQGYNEQYF. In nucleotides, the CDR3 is TGCGCCAGCAGCCAAGATGCGGGACAGGGCTATAACGAGCAGTACTTC.